The 23 T cell receptor beta chains reported below all come from one sample, sequenced in a study of blood T cell repertoires in COVID-19 (TCRdb year 2020). The method was the immunoSEQ multiplex PCR assay. TCRdb re-hosts the immuneACCESS table, in-frame sequences only. Its copies lack some clones; in the studies checked, an unresolved V gene accounts for under half of them, and the cause for the rest is not known. The sample table records about 180,000 clones; around 80% of these occur just once. Jointly, the top ten make up roughly 6.8% of the sample. The sample was peripheral blood. The receptors were sampled from a human donor in a cohort sampled during active COVID-19.

The chain carries TRBV19 and TRBJ1-5; no clear D gene. Trimming took 6 bases from V and 0 from J, leaving 18 bases between them. The CDR3 is 17 amino acids. Germline V gives CDR1 LNHDA, CDR2 SQIVND (reference sequence). Written as DNA, the CDR3 is TGTGCCAGTAGCGCCGGGTCTAGCGGCTATAGCAATCAGCCCCAGCATTTT. Translating it yields CASSAGSSGYSNQPQHF.

V usage is TRBV3-1 (or the pseudogene TRBV3-2) and J usage is TRBJ1-5; D may be TRBD1 (5 bases). This CDR3 contains 14 residues. Trimming left V 5 bases short and J 3 bases short, with 11 bases between. Per the germline V gene, CDR1 is LGHDT and CDR2 is YNNKEL (reference sequence). Here the CDR3 reads CASSMGLNNQPQHF. CDR3 coding DNA: TGTGCCAGCAGCATGGGACTGAACAATCAGCCCCAGCATTTT.

The chain uses TRBV6-1 and TRBJ2-7, with D possibly matching TRBD1 (5 bases). This CDR3 region has 13 residues. Germline V CDR1 and CDR2: MNHNS, SASEGT. V gave up 3 bases and J gave up 5 bases, with 11 bases separating them. CDR3 region: CASSETVRDEQYF. Here the CDR3 DNA reads TGTGCCAGCAGTGAGACAGTCCGGGACGAGCAGTACTTC.

The V and J genes are TRBV19 and TRBJ1-5; the D is unclear. The CDR3 is 13 amino acids. The V gene's germline CDR1 is LNHDA and CDR2 SQIVND (reference sequence). V was clipped by 8 bases and J by 4 bases, with 12 bases between them. CDR3 residues: CASGEAENQPQHF. For the CDR3, the DNA is TGTGCCAGTGGGGAGGCAGAAAATCAGCCCCAGCATTTT.

The V and J genes are TRBV7-8 and TRBJ2-6; D not resolved. The germline V gene encodes CDR1 SGHVS and CDR2 FQNEAQ. Trimming removed 1 base from V and 4 bases from J, with 8 bases in between. The CDR3 spans 15 residues. DNA for the CDR3: TGTGCCAGCAGCTTAGGAGGCACGGGGGCCAACGTCCTGACTTTC. This codes for CASSLGGTGANVLTF.

The V call is TRBV5-6, the J call TRBJ1-5, with unresolved D. V shed 2 bases and J shed 1 base, with 7 bases lying between them. The CDR3 loop spans 14 amino acids. Per germline, CDR1 SGHDT and CDR2 YYEEEE. The CDR3 region is CASSFRGSNQPQHF. The CDR3 DNA reads as TGTGCCAGCAGCTTCCGCGGAAGCAATCAGCCCCAGCATTTT.

The chain uses TRBV11-2 and TRBJ2-7; maybe TRBD2 (5 bases). The CDR3 totals 12 residues. V dropped 7 bases and J dropped 3 bases, with 10 bases sitting between them. Germline assignment: CDR1 SGHAT and CDR2 FQNNGV. The CDR3 DNA reads as TGTGCCAGCACCGCCGGGAACTACGAGCAGTACTTC. This gives the protein CASTAGNYEQYF.

This clone was detected only a few times. The gene calls are TRBV7-3 and TRBJ1-2; 7 nucleotides align to TRBD1. The CDR3 length is 15 residues. Germline trimming cut 5 bases from V and 4 bases from J; bases unmatched to any gene: 10. Germline lookup yields CDR1 SGHTA and CDR2 FQGTGA. DNA for the CDR3: TGTGCCAGCAGCCCGGGCGACAGGGAGAGCTATGGCTACACCTTC. This gives the protein CASSPGDRESYGYTF. Supplemented by reference TRBV7-3 and TRBJ1-2, the full variable domain reads GAGVSQTPSNKVTEKGKYVELRCDPISGHTALYWYRQSLGQGPEFLIYFQGTGAADDSGLPNDRFFAVRPEGSVSTLKIQRTERGDSAVYLCASSPGDRESYGYTFGSGTRLTVV.

As regards this clone: Other DNA sequences within the sample encode an identical CDR3. CDR3 coding DNA: TGTGCCAGCAGCCCGGGACAGAGTAATTCACCCCTCCACTTT. Its protein is CASSPGQSNSPLHF. V and J are TRBV7-9 and TRBJ1-6, with 7 nucleotides matching TRBD1. V was pared by 5 bases and J by 6 bases, with 4 bases of the junction left unmatched. Germline assignment: CDR1 SEHNR and CDR2 FQNEAQ (reference sequence). The CDR3 loop spans 14 amino acids.

In DNA, the CDR3 is TGTGCCAGCAGTTTAGCGGGGGCCGCGGCCTACGAGCAGTACTTC. It is translated as CASSLAGAAAYEQYF. The gene calls are TRBV27 and TRBJ2-7; weak D call: TRBD2 (7 bases). The V end was cut by 2 bases, the J end by 2 bases, with 13 bases between. The CDR3 length is 15 residues. Germline CDR1 MNHEY, CDR2 SMNVEV (reference sequence).

This clone appeared a single time. The CDR3 DNA follows: TGTGCCAGCAGTGAGAGGCGTAATCAGCCCCAGCATTTT. Protein product: CASSERRNQPQHF. This rearrangement joins TRBV2 to TRBJ1-5; D is ambiguous. Between the trimmed V and J ends, which lost 3 bases and 4 bases, there was a span of 7 bases. Per the germline V gene, CDR1 is SNHLY and CDR2 is FYNNEI. The length of the CDR3 is 13 residues.

The V call is TRBV6-5, the J call TRBJ2-6, with TRBD2 matching over 7 bases. CDR3 length: 14 residues. The ends lost 4 bases at V and 7 bases at J; junction bases unmatched: 4. The V gene's germline CDR1 is MNHEY and CDR2 SVGAGI. Here the CDR3 DNA reads TGTGCCAGCAGTTTGCGGGAGACTGCCAACGTCCTGACTTTC. Protein: CASSLRETANVLTF.

This rearrangement joins TRBV5-1 to TRBJ1-4; possibly TRBD1 for D (5 bases). Trimming took off 2 bases at V and 7 bases at J, with 18 bases between the two ends. Germline V gene lookup returns CDR1 SGHRS and CDR2 YFSETQ. The CDR3 is made up of 16 amino acids. Written as DNA, the CDR3 is TGCGCCAGCAGCTTTGGCCCGGGGGGACGCCGTGAAAAACTGTTTTTT. It codes for CASSFGPGGRREKLFF.

This clone came up a few times. V is TRBV5-1 and J is TRBJ2-1; 8 bases agree with TRBD2. The CDR3 has 14 amino acids. J gave up 5 bases and V 4 bases, and 5 bases lay outside the gene matches. Germline loops: CDR1 SGHRS, CDR2 YFSETQ. The CDR3 is CASSPGTRDNEQFF. DNA for the CDR3: TGCGCCAGCAGCCCGGGGACTAGAGACAATGAGCAGTTCTTC.

The CDR3 DNA follows: TGCAGCGGACCTGGAGGGGTTCTGGCTCAGCCCCAGCATTTT. Translation: CSGPGGVLAQPQHF. The rearrangement joins TRBV29-1 to TRBJ1-5; weak D call: TRBD1 (5 bases). Trimming left V 7 bases short and J 6 bases short, with 19 bases between. This CDR3 is built from 14 residues. Germline CDR1 is SQVTM and CDR2 is ANQGSEA.

The chain carries TRBV7-6 and TRBJ2-1; 9 bases align to TRBD2. Germline CDR1 is SGHVS and CDR2 is FNYEAQ. CDR3 length equals 18 residues. Losses at the gene ends were 2 bases for V and 0 bases for J; bases not matched to a gene: 8. CDR3 amino acids: CASSLWRAGGISYNEQFF. The CDR3 DNA follows: TGTGCCAGCAGCTTATGGAGGGCGGGGGGGATCTCCTACAATGAGCAGTTCTTC.

This clone showed up just once. The chain recombines TRBV12-5 with TRBJ2-1, with 9 bases matching TRBD1. The CDR3 consists of 15 residues. Trimming took 6 bases from V and 11 from J; bases not matched to a gene: 14. The germline gives CDR1 LGHNT, CDR2 FRNRAP. The CDR3 DNA reads as TGTGCTAGTGGCCCGGTGGGACAGGGTCCGGACAAGCAGTTCTTC. Residues: CASGPVGQGPDKQFF.

This chain connects TRBV3-1 (or the pseudogene TRBV3-2) to TRBJ1-5, with a possible D match to TRBD1 (6 bases). This CDR3 comprises 15 residues. Trimming took 1 base from V and 4 from J, leaving 11 bases between them. Germline V gives CDR1 LGHDT, CDR2 YNNKEL (reference sequence). CDR3 region: CASSQGDKQNQPQHF. Written as DNA, the CDR3 is TGTGCCAGCAGCCAAGGGGACAAACAGAATCAGCCCCAGCATTTT.

V is TRBV28 and J is TRBJ1-4; tentatively, D is TRBD1 (6 bases). This CDR3 has 15 amino acids. V lost 6 bases and J 4 bases, leaving 15 bases between the germline ends. Germline CDR1 and CDR2: MDHEN and SYDVKM. The CDR3 spells CASRKRGARNEKLFF. The CDR3, as DNA: TGTGCCAGCAGGAAACGGGGGGCCCGTAATGAAAAACTGTTTTTT.

This clone has more than one count but fewer than ten. V usage is TRBV11-2 and J usage is TRBJ2-1; 10 bases map to TRBD2. After removal of 5 bases from V and 8 bases from J, the junction contained 6 bases not matched to a gene. The CDR3 has 14 amino acids. Germline CDR1 and CDR2: SGHAT and FQNNGV. CDR3 sequence (DNA): TGTGCCAGCAGCACCAGCGGGGGGGCCTATGAGCAGTTCTTC. Its translation is CASSTSGGAYEQFF.

This chain connects TRBV18 to TRBJ2-2; TRBD2 might be the D (5 bases). This CDR3 comprises 13 residues. Trimming took off 3 bases at V and 4 bases at J, with 6 bases between the two ends. Germline-derived CDR1 and CDR2 are KGHSH and LQKENI. The CDR3 reads CASSPGVTGELFF. The DNA of the CDR3 is TGTGCCAGCTCACCGGGAGTCACCGGGGAGCTGTTTTTT.

V usage is TRBV5-6 and J usage is TRBJ1-2; 10 nucleotides match TRBD1. This CDR3 spans 16 amino acids. J was trimmed by 7 bases and V by 0 bases; bases with no gene match: 9. CDR1 is SGHDT, CDR2 YYEEEE, per germline. Written as DNA, the CDR3 is TGTGCCAGCAGCTTGGGGGGACAGGGGCTCCCTTCTGGCTACACCTTC. The encoded protein is CASSLGGQGLPSGYTF.

The chain links TRBV10-3 to TRBJ1-6; D unresolved. Per the germline V gene, CDR1 is ENHRY and CDR2 is SYGVKD. The germline V and J ends were trimmed by 2 bases and 7 bases, with 12 bases remaining between them. This CDR3 has 15 residues. CDR3 nucleotide sequence: TGTGCCATCAGTGAGGTTTTAGCGCGCAATTCACCCCTCCACTTT. Translation gives CAISEVLARNSPLHF.